This T cell receptor (beta chain) originates from a study of neurological immune-mediated disorders. Across the study: Secondary progressive cases numbered 3 among the roughly 34 multiple sclerosis patients, while the other 31 were relapsing-remitting.

cDNA synthesis was performed by 5'RACE with 10-nucleotide random UMIs. MiXCR, run by TCRdb on the 5' RACE reads, gives a single entry per CDR3 protein. The sample carries 65,000 to 95,000 distinct CDR3 sequences, 4.5% to 6.5% recorded once. At least ten counts were recorded for this clonotype. V was cut by 4 bases and J by 14 bases, with 12 bases left in between. CDR3 length equals 12 residues. Per the germline V gene, CDR1 is SEHNR and CDR2 is FQNEAQ (reference sequence). The specimen was PBMCs. The chain is built from TRBV7-9 and TRBJ1-6; D not certain. This sequence originates from a woman in her twenties or thirties with multiple sclerosis. The CDR3: CASSSPMAALHF. The DNA for the CDR3 is TGTGCCAGCAGCTCCCCCATGGCGGCCCTCCACTTT.